This T cell receptor beta chain was sequenced in a study of metastatic and nonmetastatic thyroid tumors. Study summary: Repertoires from blood and tumor or nodule tissue of malignant and benign thyroid patients were compared. Study-level findings and limits: Reports indicated that malignant thyroid tumors showed significantly higher TCR beta diversity than benign nodules did, in blood and tumor.

The germline V gene has CDR1 SSHAT and CDR2 FNYEAQ (reference sequence). The CDR3 covers 13 residues. The authors' processing: CDR3 differences across clinicopathological groups were used to build a distant-metastasis classifier for papillary thyroid cancer. TCRdb reanalyzed the PCR reads via MiXCR. These V and J calls are TCRdb output, not the study's own analysis. The repertoire has 5,500 to 8,500 clones, roughly 29% of them found once; the top ten carry about an eighth. As regards this clone: Its target is not known.

Treatment of any kind had been given to no patient before thyroid surgery. This receptor was obtained from a female donor with papillary thyroid cancer or a benign thyroid nodule (not recorded which). Some clones in this sample may be carry-over from other donors' samples. Sequencing was performed on adjacent normal tissue. V gene TRBV7-7 combines with J gene TRBJ2-2; 8 positions match TRBD2. The CDR3 DNA is TGTTCTAGCGGGCAGGGAAGGGCTGGGGAGCTGTTTTTT. It encodes CSSGQGRAGELFF. Full variable domain (rest looked up from reference TRBV7-7 and TRBJ2-2): GAGVSQSPRYKVTKRGQDVTLRCDPISSHATLYWYQQALGQGPEFLTYFNYEAQPDKSGLPSDRFSAERPEGSISTLTIQRTEQRDSAMYRCSSGQGRAGELFFGEGSRLTVL.